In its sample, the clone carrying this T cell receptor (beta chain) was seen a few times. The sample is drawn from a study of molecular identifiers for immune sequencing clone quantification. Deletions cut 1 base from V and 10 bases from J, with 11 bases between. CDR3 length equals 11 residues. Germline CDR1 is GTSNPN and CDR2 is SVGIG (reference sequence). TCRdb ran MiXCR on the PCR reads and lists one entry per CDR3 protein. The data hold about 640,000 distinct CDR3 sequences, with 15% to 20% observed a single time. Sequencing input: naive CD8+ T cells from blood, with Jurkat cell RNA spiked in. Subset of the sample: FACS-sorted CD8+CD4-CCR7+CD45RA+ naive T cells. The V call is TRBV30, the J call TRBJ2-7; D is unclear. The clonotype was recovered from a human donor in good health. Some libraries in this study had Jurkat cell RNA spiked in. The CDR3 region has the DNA TGTGCCTGGAGTGAAGGTCCGAAACAGTACTTC. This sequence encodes CAWSEGPKQYF. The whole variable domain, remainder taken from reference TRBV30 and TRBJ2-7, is SQTIHQWPATLVQPVGSPLSLECTVEGTSNPNLYWYRQAAGRGLQLLFYSVGIGQISSEVPQNLSASRPQDRQFILSSKKLLLSDSGFYLCAWSEGPKQYFGPGTRLTVT.